Below, 21 T cell receptor beta chains from the same sample are listed, as sequenced in a study of T cells in Graves' hyperthyroidism and ophthalmopathy (dated 2019 in TCRdb). The method was multiplex PCR. For sequencing, an Illumina HiSeq 2000 was employed. TCR beta CDR3 regions were amplified from RNA transcripts. The first round of RT-PCR for the TCR CDR3 was performed with the HTBI primer set and the Qiagen OneStep RT-PCR kit. The public sequencing data were trimmed at Q25 with fastp and processed into clonotypes with MiXCR by TCRdb, which kept only in-frame beta chains. Identical CDR3 proteins give one entry, which carries the most common genes and DNA. Present in this sample are 530,000 or so distinct CDR3 sequences, more than 15% of which were seen just once. The ten largest clones add up to 15% to 20% of the sample. Sequences were obtained from blood. Every receptor here comes from a young woman with Graves' ophthalmopathy.

This clonotype was observed a single time. This chain connects TRBV20-1 to TRBJ1-2; a weak D match, TRBD1 (6 bases). The CDR3 is made up of 10 amino acids. Germline V gene data show CDR1 as DFQATT and CDR2 as SNEGSKA (reference sequence). The CDR3 bases are TGCAACCTCGTTACAGGGGGCTACACCTTC. It encodes CNLVTGGYTF.

This clonotype was observed a few times. V is TRBV28 and J is TRBJ1-1; D may be TRBD1 (5 bases). Between the trimmed V and J ends, which lost 3 bases and 14 bases, there was a span of 10 bases. The germline V gene encodes CDR1 MDHEN and CDR2 SYDVKM. The CDR3 spans 10 residues. The CDR3 loop reads CASSLTVSFF. The CDR3 DNA follows: TGTGCCAGCAGTTTGACAGTAAGCTTCTTT. Combining the CDR3 with reference TRBV28 and TRBJ1-1 gives the whole variable domain DVKVTQSSRYLVKRTGEKVFLECVQDMDHENMFWYRQDPGLGLRLIYFSYDVKMKEKGDIPEGYSVSREKKERFSLILESASTNQTSMYLCASSLTVSFFGQGTRLTVV.

This clonotype was picked up a small number of times. This chain joins TRBV20-1 and TRBJ2-3; TRBD2 agrees at 10 bases. This CDR3 is built from 16 residues. The germline V gene encodes CDR1 DFQATT and CDR2 SNEGSKA (reference sequence). Unmatched junction bases numbered 7, after V lost 2 bases and J lost 2 bases. Here the CDR3 reads CSARNPSGGFTDTQYF. The CDR3 DNA follows: TGCAGTGCTAGAAACCCTAGCGGGGGTTTCACAGATACGCAGTATTTT.

V gene TRBV10-1 combines with J gene TRBJ2-2; D may be TRBD1 (5 bases). The CDR3 covers 16 residues. Trimming took off 0 bases at V and 0 bases at J, with 8 bases between the two ends. Germline lookup yields CDR1 WNHNN and CDR2 SYGVQD (reference sequence). As DNA, the CDR3 is TGCGCCAGCAGTGAGTCTGTGACAGCGAACACCGGGGAGCTGTTTTTT. Translation gives CASSESVTANTGELFF.

The rearrangement links TRBV4-1 to TRBJ2-1; D ambiguous. V was cut by 3 bases and J by 7 bases, with 10 bases left in between. The CDR3 runs to 13 residues. Per the germline V gene, CDR1 is MGHRA and CDR2 is YSYEKL. CDR3: CASSHATGNEQFF. CDR3 coding DNA: TGCGCCAGCAGCCACGCGACTGGGAATGAGCAGTTCTTC.

This clonotype was seen repeatedly, ten times or more. The rearrangement uses TRBV28 and TRBJ1-5, with D possibly TRBD1 on 5 matching bases. Germline lookup yields CDR1 MDHEN and CDR2 SYDVKM. This CDR3 spans 15 amino acids. V was trimmed by 6 bases and J by 6 bases, leaving 18 bases between them. CDR3 sequence (DNA): TGTGCCAGCAGCTCTCCCCAGGGTCGGGGTCAGCCCCAGCATTTT. As protein: CASSSPQGRGQPQHF.

The gene calls are TRBV24-1 and TRBJ2-6, with D unresolved. CDR1 and CDR2 from the germline V gene are KGHDR and SFDVKD. Trimming shortened V by 1 base and J by 0 bases, and 3 bases separated the two germline ends. The CDR3 is 15 amino acids. This CDR3 reads CATSDFNSGANVLTF. CDR3 DNA: TGTGCCACCAGTGATTTTAACTCTGGGGCCAACGTCCTGACTTTC.

There are many counts of this clonotype. The DNA of the CDR3 is TGTGCCAGCAGCCCCGGAACAGGGACTTCACCCCTCCACTTT. The encoded protein is CASSPGTGTSPLHF. V and J are TRBV6-1 and TRBJ1-6, with TRBD1 as a possible D gene (6 bases). The CDR3 has 14 amino acids. V gave up 6 bases and J gave up 9 bases, with 15 bases separating them. Per the germline V gene, CDR1 is MNHNS and CDR2 is SASEGT.

The rearrangement joins TRBV5-4 to TRBJ1-1, with D hard to call. Trimming cost V 4 bases and J 5 bases, with 15 bases left between them. The CDR3 runs 14 residues. The germline CDR1 and CDR2 sequences are SGHNT and YYREEE (reference sequence). This chain's CDR3 is CASSIVSVQTEAFF. CDR3 DNA sequence: TGTGCCAGCAGCATAGTAAGTGTCCAGACTGAAGCTTTCTTT.

The table lists this clonotype with a few counts. As DNA, the CDR3 is TGTGCCAGCAGCCATTCTACAGGGGGCGGTGAAAAACTGTTTTTT. Residues: CASSHSTGGGEKLFF. The rearrangement links TRBV4-2 to TRBJ1-4; 9 bases align to TRBD1. The CDR3 spans 15 residues. Germline loops: CDR1 LGHNA, CDR2 YNFKEQ. V was clipped by 3 bases and J by 7 bases; unmatched bases: 6.

This clonotype was recorded a few times. The rearrangement joins TRBV20-1 to TRBJ1-2; a possible D gene is TRBD1 (6 bases). CDR1 and CDR2 (germline): DFQATT, SNEGSKA (reference sequence). The CDR3 is 13 residues long. V was clipped by 3 bases and J by 7 bases, with 15 bases between them. The CDR3 DNA is TGCAGTGCTAGTGACAGCAGGGGTGTTGGCTACACCTTC. Its protein product is CSASDSRGVGYTF.

Many counts were recorded for this clonotype. This chain links TRBV7-2 with TRBJ1-2, with a weak D call TRBD1 (6 bases). V was shortened by 4 bases and J by 4 bases, with 13 bases between the two germline ends. Germline-derived CDR1 and CDR2 are SGHTA and FQGNSA. The length of the CDR3 is 14 residues. The CDR3 sequence is CASSSRDMFYGYTF. In DNA form, the CDR3 reads TGTGCCAGCAGCTCCCGGGACATGTTCTATGGCTACACCTTC.

In its sample, this clonotype was seen many times. This sequence joins TRBV5-1 and TRBJ2-2; tentatively, D is TRBD1 (6 bases). Trimming took 1 base from V and 1 from J, leaving 11 bases between them. This CDR3 spans 16 amino acids. Germline CDR1 is SGHRS and CDR2 is YFSETQ. The CDR3 DNA reads as TGCGCCAGCAGCTTGACGGCAGGGGTGAACACCGGGGAGCTGTTTTTT. Its translation: CASSLTAGVNTGELFF.

The sample holds a few counts of this clonotype. DNA of the CDR3: TGCGCCAGCAGCCAGGTAGAGGGCGGAGAGACCCAGTACTTC. Translating it yields CASSQVEGGETQYF. This chain connects TRBV4-1 to TRBJ2-5, with D possibly matching TRBD2 (5 bases). CDR3 length: 14 amino acids. V lost 3 bases, J lost 4 bases, and 12 bases lay in between. The germline V gene has CDR1 MGHRA and CDR2 YSYEKL.

This clonotype has just a few counts. V gene TRBV28 combines with J gene TRBJ1-2; D is unresolved. The germline gives CDR1 MDHEN, CDR2 SYDVKM. V was trimmed by 6 bases and J by 2 bases, leaving 7 bases between them. The CDR3 totals 12 residues. CDR3 sequence reads: CASRPGNYGYTF. CDR3 coding DNA: TGTGCCAGCAGGCCGGGCAACTATGGCTACACCTTC.

This clonotype was observed many times. The CDR3 reads CASSTPGAGLYNEQFF. The CDR3 bases are TGTGCCAGCAGTACCCCAGGAGCGGGGCTCTACAATGAGCAGTTCTTC. The genes are TRBV28 and TRBJ2-1, with 7 bases lining up with TRBD2. There are 16 residues in the CDR3. J lost 3 bases, V lost 5 bases, and 10 bases had no gene match. CDR1 is MDHEN and CDR2 is SYDVKM in the germline V gene.

This clonotype was counted ten times or more. This chain uses TRBV6-1 with TRBJ1-5; TRBD1 is a possible D gene (6 bases). Per germline, CDR1 MNHNS and CDR2 SASEGT. The CDR3 spans 15 residues. The germline V and J ends were trimmed by 3 bases and 2 bases, with 11 bases remaining between them. As DNA, the CDR3 is TGTGCCAGCAGTGATTGGGGGCAGGGCAATCAGCCCCAGCATTTT. This sequence encodes CASSDWGQGNQPQHF.

The rearrangement uses TRBV27 and TRBJ1-4; D ambiguous. Trimming cost V 6 bases and J 0 bases, with 11 bases left between them. Germline V lookup: CDR1 MNHEY, CDR2 SMNVEV (reference sequence). CDR3 length: 15 amino acids. CDR3 sequence (DNA): TGTGCCAGCAGGAGATCAACTGCAACTAATGAAAAACTGTTTTTT. Residues: CASRRSTATNEKLFF.

Many counts were recorded for this clonotype. The junction does not match germline at one end; this may be a read error. The chain is built from TRBV6-1 and TRBJ1-1; 8 bases align to TRBD1. Germline lookup yields CDR1 MNHNS and CDR2 SASEGT. The CDR3 runs 13 residues. The CDR3 DNA is TGTGCCAGCATTGAAAGGGACAGGAAGGAATCTTTCTTT. Amino acid sequence: CASIERDRKESFF.

This clonotype was counted many times. The J gene is TRBJ1-2, the V gene TRBV30, with 7 bases identical to TRBD1. J gave up 5 bases and V 5 bases, and 5 bases lay outside the gene matches. CDR3 length: 12 amino acids. From germline, CDR1 is GTSNPN and CDR2 SVGIG (reference sequence). CDR3 protein: CAWDTGVYGYTF. For the CDR3, the DNA is TGTGCCTGGGATACAGGGGTTTATGGCTACACCTTC.

This clonotype was detected many times. This chain joins TRBV30 and TRBJ1-2; no firm D call. Trimming took 2 bases from V and 1 from J, leaving 8 bases between them. This CDR3 is 13 amino acids long. Germline V gives CDR1 GTSNPN, CDR2 SVGIG (reference sequence). The CDR3 protein is CAWSRWGNYGYTF. The CDR3 region has the DNA TGTGCCTGGAGTCGTTGGGGTAACTATGGCTACACCTTC.